The 2 T cell receptor beta chains presented below share a single source sample, sequenced in a study of blood T cell repertoires in COVID-19. Clones were sequenced by immunoSEQ multiplex PCR, and TCRdb holds only the in-frame ones, with some missing. The sample has 290,000 or so clones; 80% to 95% are singletons. The sample taken for sequencing was PBMCs or T cells enriched from blood (not recorded which). These receptors originate from a woman aged 30 to 39 who had recovered from COVID-19.

The chain links TRBV19 to TRBJ1-2, with no clear D. CDR1 and CDR2 (germline): LNHDA, SQIVND (reference sequence). Trimming removed 5 bases from V and 6 bases from J, with 13 bases in between. The CDR3 runs to 13 residues. The CDR3 reads CASSAGGSHGYTF. DNA of the CDR3: TGTGCCAGTAGTGCGGGAGGGTCCCATGGCTACACCTTC.

The rearrangement joins TRBV18 to TRBJ1-4, with D perhaps matching TRBD1 (5 bases). The V gene's germline CDR1 is KGHSH and CDR2 LQKENI. The CDR3 is made up of 15 amino acids. V was trimmed by 4 bases and J by 7 bases, leaving 16 bases between them. CDR3 sequence reads: CASSLGPGVLEKLFF. CDR3 DNA: TGTGCCAGCTCACTCGGGCCGGGGGTACTTGAAAAACTGTTTTTT.